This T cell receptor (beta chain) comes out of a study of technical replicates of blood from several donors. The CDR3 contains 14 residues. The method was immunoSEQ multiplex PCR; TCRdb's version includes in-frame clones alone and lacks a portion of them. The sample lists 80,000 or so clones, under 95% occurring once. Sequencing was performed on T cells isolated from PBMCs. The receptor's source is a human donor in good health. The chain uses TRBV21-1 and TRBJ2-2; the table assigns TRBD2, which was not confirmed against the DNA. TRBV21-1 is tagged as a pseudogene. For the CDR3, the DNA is TGTGCCAGCAGCAAAGCGCTCCCGGCCGGGGAGCTGTTTTTT. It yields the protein CASSKALPAGELFF.